This T cell receptor (beta chain) originates from a study of blood T cell repertoires in COVID-19 (dated by TCRdb to about 2020). For the study in its entirety: Collaborator samples came from the United States, Italy and Spain and covered acute and convalescent phases of COVID-19. The material from the prospective study consisted of cDNA or gDNA derived from T cells, B-cell-depleted T cells, or PBMCs. Where available, HLA class I and class II types were obtained from metadata supplied by the sample provider rather than from assay-based typing. Deeply sampled blood TCRbeta repertoires from subjects exposed to, actively infected with, or recovered from COVID-19 were included in the dataset. A freely available public database, intended as a resource for researchers studying the immune response to SARS-CoV-2, is where the repertoires were released. Samples were obtained from the ongoing ImmuneRACE study (first 160 participants) and from about 1,300 subjects provided by 6 global collaborators. Sample metadata almost always included a de-identified subject ID, COVID-19 status, age in years and sex.

TCRbeta CDR3 regions were amplified from genomic DNA by means of the immunoSEQ Assay, a bias-controlled multiplex PCR. The authors' analysis ran thus. The number of nucleated cells in each sample was estimated from the amplification of reference gene primers within the assay. To quantify the absolute abundance of each unique TCRbeta CDR3 rearrangement, sequence reads were collapsed and filtered. For each sample, productive Simpson clonality was calculated by taking the square root of Simpson's diversity index across productive rearrangements. TCRdb re-hosts the immuneACCESS table, in-frame sequences only. Its copies lack some clones; in the studies checked, an unresolved V gene accounts for under half of them, and the cause for the rest is not known. V, J and clone size were drawn from that table, and D and trimming were deduced from the DNA. The sample table records roughly 80,000 clones; roughly 90% of these occur just once. In total, the top ten clones hold approximately 15% of the sample.

Points the paper makes about the study in general: Clinical and demographic metadata were provided uncurated, with the amount varying by source and participant.

The germline V gene sets CDR1 to SQVTM and CDR2 to ANQGSEA. Relative to germline, V is missing 7 bases and J is missing 4 bases, with 13 bases of the junction outside any gene match. Spanning cysteine to phenylalanine, the CDR3 consists of 16 amino acids. The only DNA kept is the CDR3, 48 bases in frame from the first base. Collaborating institutions collected whole blood in K2EDTA tubes following their own protocols. Collaborator samples were shipped for TCRbeta analysis as frozen whole blood, isolated PBMCs, or DNA extracted from either sample type. Worth noting for this clone: This clone's antigen is unknown. Base qualities are not at hand, and no much larger clone is one base apart.

Sequencing was carried out using peripheral blood. The receptor was isolated from a man of 80 years or more in a cohort sampled during active COVID-19. The chain uses TRBV29-1 and TRBJ1-2; TRBD1 fits 12 bases in the junction. The DNA reads as follows: TGCAGCGACCACTCGGCCGGGACAGGGGGCTTCTATGGCTACACCTTC. Its amino acids are CSDHSAGTGGFYGYTF.